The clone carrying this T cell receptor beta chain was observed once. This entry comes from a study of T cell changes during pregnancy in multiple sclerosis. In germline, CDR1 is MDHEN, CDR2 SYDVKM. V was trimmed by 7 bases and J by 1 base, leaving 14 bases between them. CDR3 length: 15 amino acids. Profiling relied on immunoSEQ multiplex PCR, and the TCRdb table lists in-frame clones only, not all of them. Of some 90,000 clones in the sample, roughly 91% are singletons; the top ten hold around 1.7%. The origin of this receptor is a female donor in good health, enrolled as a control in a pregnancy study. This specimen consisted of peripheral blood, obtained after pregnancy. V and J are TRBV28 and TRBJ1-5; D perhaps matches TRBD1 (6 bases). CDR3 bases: TGTGCCAGCATCTCCATAAGGGGGAGCAATCAGCCCCAGCATTTT. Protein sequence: CASISIRGSNQPQHF.